Presented here are 31 T cell receptor beta chains from one specimen sequenced in a study of cytomegalovirus exposure and HLA in healthy donors. Both 60 Vbeta primers and 13 Jbeta primers went into the PCR. Assay used: immunoSEQ multiplex PCR; TCRdb lists only in-frame clones, some missing. The data contain 130,000 to 150,000 clones, about 80% of them singletons. Sequencing was carried out using PBMCs. The receptors originated from a man in his forties in good health and CMV-seronegative.

The chain has TRBV5-1 and TRBJ1-2, with 10 nucleotides matching TRBD1. The V and J ends lost 3 bases and 3 bases, in that order; junction bases with no gene match: 5. Germline CDR1 SGHRS, CDR2 YFSETQ. This CDR3 comprises 15 residues. Here the CDR3 DNA reads TGCGCCAGCAGCTGGTCCGGGACAGGGGACTATGGCTACACCTTC. This sequence encodes CASSWSGTGDYGYTF.

The chain links TRBV27 to TRBJ2-1, with 8 bases that match TRBD2. V trimming: 6 bases; J trimming: 0 bases; junction bases outside the gene matches: 4. Germline V gene sequence: CDR1 MNHEY, CDR2 SMNVEV (reference sequence). CDR3 length: 15 amino acids. The CDR3 coding sequence is TGTGCCAGCAGCCCCGGGGGGGGCTCCTACAATGAGCAGTTCTTC. Its protein product is CASSPGGGSYNEQFF.

The CDR3 is CASSLSVRTNEKLFF. The DNA for the CDR3 is TGTGCCAGCAGTTTAAGCGTAAGGACTAATGAAAAACTGTTTTTT. The gene calls are TRBV27 and TRBJ1-4, with no clear D. V gave up 2 bases and J gave up 2 bases, with 9 bases separating them. This CDR3 has 15 residues. CDR1 MNHEY and CDR2 SMNVEV come from the germline V gene (reference sequence).

This chain joins TRBV4-2 and TRBJ1-1; D not resolved. V dropped 1 base and J dropped 14 bases, with 14 bases sitting between them. The CDR3 loop spans 12 amino acids. CDR1 is LGHNA, CDR2 YNFKEQ, per germline. CDR3 nucleotides: TGTGCCAGCAGCCAAGCTAGGAGCCCTGGCTTCTTT. Translation: CASSQARSPGFF.

The genes are TRBV6-5 and TRBJ2-3; 7 bases are shared with TRBD1. The CDR3 runs to 15 residues. Germline V gene data show CDR1 as MNHEY and CDR2 as SVGAGI. Trimming cost V 2 bases and J 4 bases; bases outside gene matches: 6. CDR3 sequence reads: CASSYAGQGADTQYF. The CDR3 region has the DNA TGTGCCAGCAGTTACGCTGGTCAGGGGGCAGATACGCAGTATTTT.

The CDR3 reads CASSLTGAQNEKLFF. The CDR3 bases are TGCGCCAGCAGCCTGACAGGGGCCCAAAATGAAAAACTGTTTTTT. V usage is TRBV5-1 and J usage is TRBJ1-4, with TRBD1 identical over 8 bases. Losses at the gene ends were 4 bases for V and 5 bases for J; bases not matched to a gene: 7. The CDR3 covers 15 residues. Germline V gene sequence: CDR1 SGHRS, CDR2 YFSETQ.

The chain is built from TRBV6-5 and TRBJ2-1; 8 nucleotides match TRBD2. Germline V CDR1 and CDR2: MNHEY, SVGAGI. The CDR3 spans 14 residues. V lost 6 bases, J lost 4 bases, and 5 bases stayed unmatched. CDR3 protein: CASRNGGVYNEQFF. The DNA for the CDR3 is TGTGCCAGCAGGAACGGGGGGGTATACAATGAGCAGTTCTTC.

The rearrangement uses TRBV10-1 and TRBJ1-1, with D perhaps matching TRBD1 (5 bases). This CDR3 contains 14 residues. CDR1 is WNHNN, CDR2 SYGVQD, per germline (reference sequence). V was pared by 3 bases and J by 5 bases, with 13 bases between. CDR3 sequence (DNA): TGCGCCAGCAGTGACGGCGGGGCAGGGACTGAAGCTTTCTTT. Translation gives CASSDGGAGTEAFF.

V and J are TRBV19 and TRBJ1-5; maybe TRBD1 (6 bases). Trimming pared 4 bases from V and 6 bases from J, leaving 16 bases between. This CDR3 has 15 residues. Germline V gene lookup returns CDR1 LNHDA and CDR2 SQIVND (reference sequence). CDR3 bases: TGTGCCAGTAGTACGGGGGGCAGTTTGAGTCAGCCCCAGCATTTT. It encodes CASSTGGSLSQPQHF.

This clone was observed once. The chain has TRBV15 and TRBJ2-1, with TRBD2 identical over 9 bases. CDR1 and CDR2 (germline): LNHNV, YYDKDF (reference sequence). CDR3 length: 15 amino acids. V lost 1 base, J lost 9 bases, and 7 bases stayed unmatched. CDR3: CATSRGGGGAFEQFF. CDR3 in DNA: TGTGCCACCAGCAGAGGAGGCGGGGGGGCCTTTGAGCAGTTCTTC.

Remarks on this clone: The sample contains more than one DNA sequence encoding this CDR3. J is TRBJ2-1 and V is TRBV5-1; 10 bases fit TRBD1. The CDR3 sequence is 15 residues long. Germline CDR1 SGHRS, CDR2 YFSETQ. V trimming: 4 bases; J trimming: 5 bases; junction bases outside the gene matches: 6. The CDR3 here is CASSLDRGANNEQFF. CDR3 DNA sequence: TGCGCCAGCAGCCTGGACAGGGGGGCGAACAATGAGCAGTTCTTC.

On this clone itself: Other DNA sequences in the same sample also yield this CDR3. The CDR3 bases are TGCAGCGGGGGACAGATGAACACTGAAGCTTTCTTT. It specifies CSGGQMNTEAFF. The chain employs TRBV29-1 and TRBJ1-1, with 7 bases lining up with TRBD1. Trimming cost V 7 bases and J 0 bases; bases outside gene matches: 2. The germline CDR1 and CDR2 sequences are SQVTM and ANQGSEA. This CDR3 has 12 residues. The full variable domain, in which reference TRBV29-1 and TRBJ1-1 provide the parts outside the CDR3, is SAVISQKPSRDICQRGTSLTIQCQVDSQVTMMFWYRQQPGQSLTLIATANQGSEATYESGFVIDKFPISRPNLTFSTLTVSNMSPEDSSIYLCSGGQMNTEAFFGQGTRLTVV.

The CDR3, as DNA: TGTGCCACCAGCAGAGATATGGTCGGACAGGGGAACCAGCCCCAGCATTTT. Its translation: CATSRDMVGQGNQPQHF. This chain links TRBV15 with TRBJ1-5; 9 bases line up with TRBD1. CDR3 size: 17 residues. Germline V gene lookup returns CDR1 LNHNV and CDR2 YYDKDF (reference sequence). V lost 0 bases to trimming and J lost 7 bases; unmatched junction nucleotides: 10.

This chain joins TRBV15 and TRBJ2-6; D perhaps matches TRBD2 (5 bases). The CDR3 contains 16 residues. The V end lost 0 bases, the J end lost 0 bases, and 6 bases lay between the germline ends. CDR1 and CDR2 (germline): LNHNV, YYDKDF (reference sequence). The CDR3 reads CATSRDRGSGANVLTF. For the CDR3, the DNA is TGTGCCACCAGCAGAGATCGGGGCTCTGGGGCCAACGTCCTGACTTTC.

The rearrangement links TRBV7-3 to TRBJ2-3; D is undetermined. This CDR3 is 15 amino acids long. With 0 bases removed from V and 1 base from J, the gap between germline ends came to 8 bases. The germline CDR1 and CDR2 sequences are SGHTA and FQGTGA. CDR3 sequence reads: CASSLTAMRTDTQYF. The CDR3 DNA reads as TGTGCCAGCAGCTTAACCGCTATGCGCACAGATACGCAGTATTTT. Looking up the rest from reference TRBV7-3 and TRBJ2-3 gives the full variable domain: GAGVSQTPSNKVTEKGKYVELRCDPISGHTALYWYRQSLGQGPEFLIYFQGTGAADDSGLPNDRFFAVRPEGSVSTLKIQRTERGDSAVYLCASSLTAMRTDTQYFGPGTRLTVL.

This chain joins TRBV10-3 and TRBJ1-5; 7 bases fit TRBD1. Germline assignment: CDR1 ENHRY and CDR2 SYGVKD. The CDR3 is 13 residues long. With 6 bases clipped from V and 6 bases from J, the junction kept 5 bases outside the gene matches. The CDR3 loop reads CAIRGGVGQPQHF. The CDR3 DNA reads as TGTGCCATCAGAGGGGGCGTAGGTCAGCCCCAGCATTTT.

The V call is TRBV27, the J call TRBJ2-6, with a possible D match to TRBD1 (6 bases). In germline, CDR1 is MNHEY, CDR2 SMNVEV (reference sequence). The CDR3 loop spans 17 amino acids. The V and J ends lost 2 bases and 0 bases respectively, with 11 bases between them. CDR3 region: CASSLRRTDSGANVLTF. The CDR3 DNA follows: TGTGCCAGCAGTTTACGCCGGACAGACTCTGGGGCCAACGTCCTGACTTTC.

For the CDR3, the DNA is TGTGCCAGCAGTCCCCGAGTCTTTAATCAGCCCCAGCATTTT. It codes for CASSPRVFNQPQHF. The chain carries TRBV6-5 and TRBJ1-5; D uncertain. This CDR3 is built from 14 residues. Germline assignment: CDR1 MNHEY and CDR2 SVGAGI. Between the trimmed V and J ends, which lost 5 bases and 4 bases, there was a span of 12 bases.

This clone was recorded a few times. The rearrangement links TRBV5-1 to TRBJ2-5; perhaps TRBD2 as D (6 bases). Trimming pared 4 bases from V and 1 base from J, leaving 11 bases between. The CDR3 extends over 14 amino acids. Germline loops: CDR1 SGHRS, CDR2 YFSETQ. The CDR3 nucleotides read TGCGCCAGCAGCCAAGACGGGAGCCAAGAGACCCAGTACTTC. This translates into CASSQDGSQETQYF.

This clone was found once. The V gene is TRBV12-5, the J gene TRBJ2-5; 11 bases are a match to TRBD1. Germline V lookup: CDR1 LGHNT, CDR2 FRNRAP. The CDR3 runs to 15 residues. The junction had 8 bases not matched to a gene; V was cut back by 6 bases and J by 5 bases. CDR3 sequence (DNA): TGTGCTAGTGGCCGCTGGACAGGGGGCTGGGAGACCCAGTACTTC. It yields the protein CASGRWTGGWETQYF.

This chain uses TRBV15 with TRBJ2-5; D is possibly TRBD2 (6 bases). This CDR3 region has 15 residues. The V end was cut by 3 bases, the J end by 5 bases, with 16 bases between. Germline CDR1 reads LNHNV; CDR2 reads YYDKDF (reference sequence). The CDR3 DNA is TGTGCCACCAGCAGTAAGACTAGTCGGGGGGAGACCCAGTACTTC. Translated, it gives CATSSKTSRGETQYF.

In DNA form, the CDR3 reads TGTGCCAGTAGTTCCAGACAGGGAAACATTCAGTACTTC. Protein product: CASSSRQGNIQYF. The chain uses TRBV19 and TRBJ2-4, with 7 bases matching TRBD1. Germline values: CDR1 LNHDA, CDR2 SQIVND (reference sequence). CDR3 size: 13 residues. The ends lost 5 bases at V and 6 bases at J; junction bases unmatched: 4. Variable domain in full (rest from reference TRBV19 and TRBJ2-4): DGGITQSPKYLFRKEGQNVTLSCEQNLNHDAMYWYRQDPGQGLRLIYYSQIVNDFQKGDIAEGYSVSREKKESFPLTVTSAQKNPTAFYLCASSSRQGNIQYFGAGTRLSVL.

This rearrangement joins TRBV6-6 to TRBJ1-6, with D perhaps TRBD1 (6 bases). The V and J ends lost 7 bases and 10 bases respectively, with 17 bases between them. This CDR3 has 14 residues. The germline V gene has CDR1 MNHNY and CDR2 SVGAGI (reference sequence). CDR3 coding DNA: TGTGCCAGCATATATGAGACTCAGGGGTCACCCCTCCACTTT. Protein: CASIYETQGSPLHF.

This chain joins TRBV2 and TRBJ2-3; 7 bases fit TRBD1. The germline CDR1 and CDR2 sequences are SNHLY and FYNNEI. J lost 0 bases, V lost 5 bases, and 5 bases had no gene match. This CDR3 has 15 amino acids. CDR3 sequence reads: CASSPRQGSTDTQYF. The CDR3 nucleotides are TGTGCCAGCAGTCCTAGACAGGGTAGCACAGATACGCAGTATTTT.

The chain joins TRBV27 to TRBJ1-2; D gene ambiguous. The V end was cut by 3 bases, the J end by 2 bases, with 10 bases between. The CDR3 consists of 14 residues. CDR1 and CDR2 from the germline V gene are MNHEY and SMNVEV (reference sequence). As DNA, the CDR3 is TGTGCCAGCAGTTTCCGACACGTAAACTATGGCTACACCTTC. Translation gives CASSFRHVNYGYTF.

This clone appeared a few times. The rearrangement uses TRBV4-3 and TRBJ1-6; D is unresolved. Trimming pared 0 bases from V and 7 bases from J, leaving 4 bases between. Germline CDR1 LGHNA, CDR2 YSLEER. This CDR3 region has 13 residues. CDR3 loop: CASSQESNSPLHF. Here the CDR3 DNA reads TGCGCCAGCAGCCAAGAAAGCAATTCACCCCTCCACTTT.

Comments on this clone: Germline and junction disagree at one end, which may indicate a read error. Other DNA sequences from this sample encode an identical CDR3 as well. The chain has TRBV9 and TRBJ1-6; D might be TRBD1 (6 bases). The CDR3 runs 14 residues. The germline V gene encodes CDR1 SGDLS and CDR2 YYNGEE. DNA of the CDR3: TGTGCCAGCAGCGTAGTAGGACAGAATTCCCCCCTCCACTTT. Translation gives CASSVVGQNSPLHF.

This clone has a handful of counts. This rearrangement joins TRBV28 to TRBJ2-7; unclear D gene. This CDR3 contains 13 residues. Germline-derived CDR1 and CDR2 are MDHEN and SYDVKM. V was pared by 2 bases and J by 4 bases, with 9 bases between. The CDR3 reads CASSLVEPYEQYF. DNA of the CDR3: TGTGCCAGCAGTTTAGTAGAGCCTTACGAGCAGTACTTC.

The genes are TRBV6-5 and TRBJ2-7; the D gene is possibly TRBD1 (6 bases). Trimming shortened V by 6 bases and J by 7 bases, and 16 bases separated the two germline ends. Germline V gives CDR1 MNHEY, CDR2 SVGAGI. The CDR3 covers 13 residues. CDR3 DNA sequence: TGTGCCAGCAGGAGTTACGCAGGGGATGAGCAGTACTTC. It is translated as CASRSYAGDEQYF.

In its sample, this clone was seen a few times. The CDR3 bases are TGTGCCAGCAGCTATGACAGGGTGGATACTGAAGCTTTCTTT. Its translation is CASSYDRVDTEAFF. The V and J genes are TRBV6-5 and TRBJ1-1; 7 bases match TRBD1. Germline values: CDR1 MNHEY, CDR2 SVGAGI. J gave up 5 bases and V 6 bases, and 9 bases lay outside the gene matches. The CDR3 has 14 amino acids.

This clone was found a few times. The rearrangement uses TRBV4-1 and TRBJ2-7; tentative D call: TRBD2 (6 bases). The CDR3 is made up of 13 amino acids. Germline CDR1 and CDR2: MGHRA and YSYEKL. V was shortened by 5 bases and J by 3 bases, with 11 bases between the two germline ends. This chain's CDR3 is CASSLEGHYEQYF. The DNA of the CDR3 is TGCGCCAGCAGCTTGGAGGGGCACTACGAGCAGTACTTC.